This T cell receptor beta chain was identified in a study of blood T cell repertoires in COVID-19. Study background: In each case, the material was cDNA or gDNA derived from T cells, B-cell-depleted T cells, or PBMCs.

The CDR3 sequence is 14 residues long. Germline V gives CDR1 SGHVS, CDR2 FQNEAQ. V gave up 4 bases and J gave up 7 bases; unmatched junction bases: 6. Assignment of participants to cohorts was predicated upon participant-reported clinical history. Cohort 3 recovered donors had two negative PCRs, clearance, or symptom resolution. The assay was immunoSEQ multiplex PCR, and TCRdb's table has in-frame clones only and misses some. The sample shows around 300,000 clones, roughly 89% of them seen only once. Sequencing was performed on PBMCs or T cells enriched from blood (not recorded which). The rearrangement uses TRBV7-8 and TRBJ2-7; 11 positions match TRBD1. The TCR sequence derives from a middle-aged woman who had recovered from COVID-19. The CDR3 nucleotides are TGTGCCAGCAGCTCAGGGACAGGGGGAAGGGAGCAGTACTTC. Translated, it gives CASSSGTGGREQYF.